The rows below give T cell receptor beta chains drawn from one sample of a study of blood T cell repertoires in COVID-19. Profiled with immunoSEQ multiplex PCR; TCRdb holds only in-frame clones, not every one. The sample records roughly 77,000 clones, 85% to 90% being singletons. The sequenced sample consisted of peripheral blood. These receptors all stem from a woman of 80 years or more with active COVID-19. The CDR3 runs from the conserved cysteine through the conserved F or W. A D gene is named only where the DNA matches it firmly. Rows give clone size only sometimes, using once, few, many, or a class for an expanded clone.

CDR3,DNA,D,J,length,V,size
CASSKGAQNGNQPQHF,TGTGCCAGTAGTAAAGGAGCCCAAAACGGCAATCAGCCCCAGCATTTT,NA,TRBJ1-5,16,TRBV19,NA
CASSSLGLAGAEQFF,TGTGCCAGCAGCTCCCTGGGACTAGCGGGAGCTGAGCAGTTCTTC,TRBD2,TRBJ2-1,15,TRBV7-8,NA
CASSPTETSPTKNTEAFF,TGTGCCAGCAGCCCAACCGAAACCAGTCCAACCAAAAACACTGAAGCTTTCTTT,NA,TRBJ1-1,18,TRBV7-9,NA
CASSPTRGETQYF,TGTGCCAGCAGCCCCACCCGAGGGGAGACCCAGTACTTC,NA,TRBJ2-5,13,TRBV3-1/TRBV3-2,NA
CASSEVQANTGELFF,TGTGCCAGCAGTGAGGTACAGGCTAACACCGGGGAGCTGTTTTTT,NA,TRBJ2-2,15,TRBV2,NA
CASSYWGEVPEAFF,TGTGCCAGCAGTTACTGGGGGGAGGTCCCTGAAGCTTTCTTT,NA,TRBJ1-1,14,TRBV6-2/TRBV6-3,NA
CASSLARTGGSAEAFF,TGTGCCAGCAGCTTAGCCCGGACAGGGGGATCTGCTGAAGCTTTCTTT,TRBD1,TRBJ1-1,16,TRBV11-2,NA
CASSYSNRLWTEAFF,TGTGCCAGCAGTTACTCGAACCGGTTGTGGACTGAAGCTTTCTTT,NA,TRBJ1-1,15,TRBV6-2/TRBV6-3,once
CSAALRVGEVDTQYF,TGCAGCGCCGCCCTTCGTGTGGGAGAGGTAGATACGCAGTATTTT,NA,TRBJ2-3,15,TRBV29-1,few
CASSILTGNEKLFF,TGTGCCAGTAGTATCCTGACAGGGAATGAAAAACTGTTTTTT,TRBD1,TRBJ1-4,14,TRBV19,NA
CASSFQGAKETQYF,TGTGCCAGCAGTTTCCAAGGGGCCAAAGAGACCCAGTACTTC,NA,TRBJ2-5,14,TRBV6-2/TRBV6-3,NA
CASALRGGVTSYNEQFF,TGCGCCAGCGCCCTGAGGGGGGGCGTAACTTCCTACAATGAGCAGTTCTTC,NA,TRBJ2-1,17,TRBV4-3,NA
CASSLSRITEQFF,TGTGCCAGCAGTTTAAGCAGGATAACTGAGCAGTTCTTC,NA,TRBJ2-1,13,TRBV12-3/TRBV12-4,NA
CASGRTGGTRSEAFF,TGTGCCAGCGGACGGACAGGGGGGACCAGGAGTGAAGCTTTCTTT,TRBD1,TRBJ1-1,15,TRBV28,NA
CASSWTDRGNSPLHF,TGTGCCAGCAGCTGGACGGACAGGGGAAATTCACCCCTCCACTTT,TRBD1,TRBJ1-6,15,TRBV5-4,NA
CASSLARSGTGVETQYF,TGCGCCAGCAGCTTGGCTCGGTCCGGGACAGGGGTGGAGACCCAGTACTTC,TRBD1,TRBJ2-5,17,TRBV5-1,NA
CASSLGEGVAFF,TGCGCCAGCAGCTTGGGCGAGGGGGTAGCTTTCTTT,NA,TRBJ1-1,12,TRBV5-1,NA
CASSFGTDYEQYF,TGTGCCAGCAGCTTTGGGACAGACTACGAGCAGTACTTC,TRBD1,TRBJ2-7,13,TRBV5-4,NA
CASSDPVAGSKNIQYF,TGTGCCAGCAGTGATCCGGTAGCGGGTTCCAAAAACATTCAGTACTTC,TRBD2,TRBJ2-4,16,TRBV6-1,NA
CASSLVGTSGEQYF,TGTGCCAGCAGCTTAGTTGGGACTAGCGGGGAGCAGTACTTC,TRBD2,TRBJ2-7,14,TRBV7-9,once
CASSPQWGDTEAFF,TGTGCCAGCAGCCCCCAATGGGGGGATACTGAAGCTTTCTTT,NA,TRBJ1-1,14,TRBV4-2,NA
CASTISGRAIGTDTQYF,TGCGCCAGCACCATTAGCGGGAGGGCCATCGGCACAGATACGCAGTATTTT,TRBD2,TRBJ2-3,17,TRBV5-1,NA
CASSLGSRKVNEQFF,TGTGCCAGCAGCTTAGGCTCCAGAAAAGTCAATGAGCAGTTCTTC,NA,TRBJ2-1,15,TRBV7-3,NA
CASSPGQGRTYEQYF,TGTGCCAGCAGCCCCGGACAGGGAAGAACCTACGAGCAGTACTTC,TRBD1,TRBJ2-7,15,TRBV7-2,NA
CASSRQGVGAGELFF,TGTGCCAGCAGCCGACAGGGAGTGGGTGCCGGGGAGCTGTTTTTT,TRBD1,TRBJ2-2,15,TRBV6-4,NA
CAARQSVSGNTIYF,TGTGCCGCCCGACAGTCCGTCTCTGGAAACACCATATATTTT,NA,TRBJ1-3,14,TRBV15,NA
CASSQETSGSSDTQYF,TGTGCCAGCAGCCAAGAGACTAGCGGGAGTTCAGATACGCAGTATTTT,TRBD2,TRBJ2-3,16,TRBV7-2,NA
CASSLGQGNPYEQYF,TGTGCCAGCAGCCTGGGACAGGGGAACCCCTACGAGCAGTACTTC,TRBD1,TRBJ2-7,15,TRBV9,once
CATSDSLGGRGTDTQYF,TGTGCCACCAGTGATAGCCTAGGGGGTCGAGGCACAGATACGCAGTATTTT,NA,TRBJ2-3,17,TRBV24-1,NA
CASSLSPGSYNEQFF,TGTGCCAGCAGCTTATCCCCAGGTTCCTACAATGAGCAGTTCTTC,NA,TRBJ2-1,15,TRBV7-3,NA
CASSSGTRFEAFF,TGTGCCAGCAGTTCCGGGACAAGGTTTGAAGCTTTCTTT,NA,TRBJ1-1,13,TRBV28,NA
CASSLAWFGQVGDGYTF,TGTGCCAGCAGCTTAGCCTGGTTTGGACAGGTTGGTGACGGCTACACCTTC,TRBD1,TRBJ1-2,17,TRBV7-9,NA
CSASTGTNYEQYF,TGCAGTGCTAGTACCGGGACTAACTACGAGCAGTACTTC,TRBD2,TRBJ2-7,13,TRBV20-1,NA